The present entry profiles one T cell receptor (beta chain) with its context. Its target antigen remains unknown. No much larger clone exists at a distance of one base, and base qualities are not known. The library was prepared using 5' RACE. The reads were generated on a NextSeq 500. To correct for sequencing error and PCR bias, the TCR library protocol tagged individual cDNA molecules with unique molecular identifiers. Both TCR alpha and beta chains were sequenced, and tight co-correlation was observed between alpha and beta sequence abundances in each sample. The paper's data handling went like this. Decombinator V4 was used to perform V gene, J gene and CDR3 annotation of TCR sequences. TCRs were defined as expanded if a significant change between any two time points was detected under a Poisson model with p below 0.0001. TCR abundances were normalised to the total number of TCRs sequenced per sample and expressed as counts per million. TRAV1-2 paired with TRAJ12, TRAJ20 or TRAJ33 defined MAIT TCRs, while TRAV10 paired with TRAJ18 defined iNKT TCRs. VDJdb, accessed 1 November 2021, was searched for CMV, EBV and SARS-CoV-2 annotated TCRs, excluding TCRs annotated for multiple antigens. Using fastp at Q25 and MiXCR, TCRdb reprocessed the public reads and kept productive beta chains. Rows merge per CDR3 protein into single entries with the most common DNA and genes. V and J calls and clone size were set by TCRdb, not the authors. Here the sample has over 70,000 distinct CDR3 sequences; 14% occur a single time. The ten biggest clones cover approximately 4% of the sample.

The CDR3 has 13 amino acids, counting the end cysteine and phenylalanine. Only the CDR3 part of the read is kept: 39 bases, read in frame from the first base. From the germline V gene, CDR1 is MDHEN and CDR2 is SYDVKM. V is reduced by 5 bases and J by 3 bases, leaving a spacing of 10 bases between them. The sample belongs to a study of early T cells in non-severe SARS-CoV-2 infection (dated by TCRdb to about 2021). Looking at the study overall: Because TCR sequencing was done on bulk RNA from unsorted whole blood, the alpha and beta chains could not be paired. Overall study results and their limits: VDJdb matching was skewed toward anti-spike CD8 responses, so virus-specific expansions were likely underestimated and private and CD4 specificities were missed.

A case-control design nested within a healthcare worker cohort in London, UK, was used, with weekly nasopharyngeal swab PCR tests and blood sampling performed. Between 23 and 31 March 2020, the week of the UK lockdown, healthcare workers were enrolled and then followed up weekly for as long as 16 weeks. Source: whole blood, taken at baseline. The receptor chain draws on TRBV28 and TRBJ1-1, with the D gene call left open. This clonotype originated in an adult who was a healthcare worker with PCR-confirmed SARS-CoV-2 infection or an uninfected control (not recorded which). The DNA sequence is as follows: TGTGCCAGCAGTCCTGGTGGGGACACTGAAGCTTTCTTT. This gives the protein CASSPGGDTEAFF. With all but the CDR3 taken from the reference TRBV28 and TRBJ1-1 genes, the full variable domain is: DVKVTQSSRYLVKRTGEKVFLECVQDMDHENMFWYRQDPGLGLRLIYFSYDVKMKEKGDIPEGYSVSREKKERFSLILESASTNQTSMYLCASSPGGDTEAFFGQGTRLTVV.